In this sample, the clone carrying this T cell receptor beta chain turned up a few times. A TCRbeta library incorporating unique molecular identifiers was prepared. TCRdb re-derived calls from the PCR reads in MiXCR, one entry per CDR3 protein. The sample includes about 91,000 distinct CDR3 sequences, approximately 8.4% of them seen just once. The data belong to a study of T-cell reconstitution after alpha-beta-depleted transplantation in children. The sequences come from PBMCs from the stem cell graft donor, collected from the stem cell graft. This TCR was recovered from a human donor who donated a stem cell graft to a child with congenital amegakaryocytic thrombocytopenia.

The CDR3 sequence is CASSLERPSKRDGYTF. The CDR3 nucleotides are TGCGCCAGCAGCTTGGAAAGGCCCTCGAAAAGGGATGGCTACACCTTC. V is TRBV5-1 and J is TRBJ1-2; D is uncertain. Germline V gives CDR1 SGHRS, CDR2 YFSETQ. The V end was cut by 0 bases, the J end by 6 bases, with 18 bases between. This CDR3 is built from 16 residues.